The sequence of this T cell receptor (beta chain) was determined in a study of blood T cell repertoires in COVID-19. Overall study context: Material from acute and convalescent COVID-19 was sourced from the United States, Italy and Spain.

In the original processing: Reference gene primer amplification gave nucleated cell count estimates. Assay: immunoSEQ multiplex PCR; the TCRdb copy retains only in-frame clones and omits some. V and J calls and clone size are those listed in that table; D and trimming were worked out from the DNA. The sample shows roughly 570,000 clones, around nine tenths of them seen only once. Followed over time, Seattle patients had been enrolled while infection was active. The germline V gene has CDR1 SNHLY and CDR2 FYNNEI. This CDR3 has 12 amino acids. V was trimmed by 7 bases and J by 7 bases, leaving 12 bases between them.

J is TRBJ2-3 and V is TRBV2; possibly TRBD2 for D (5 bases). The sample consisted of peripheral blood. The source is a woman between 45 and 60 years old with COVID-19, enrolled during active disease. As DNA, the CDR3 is TGTGCCAGCAATCCCGGGGTTAATACGCAGTATTTT. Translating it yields CASNPGVNTQYF.